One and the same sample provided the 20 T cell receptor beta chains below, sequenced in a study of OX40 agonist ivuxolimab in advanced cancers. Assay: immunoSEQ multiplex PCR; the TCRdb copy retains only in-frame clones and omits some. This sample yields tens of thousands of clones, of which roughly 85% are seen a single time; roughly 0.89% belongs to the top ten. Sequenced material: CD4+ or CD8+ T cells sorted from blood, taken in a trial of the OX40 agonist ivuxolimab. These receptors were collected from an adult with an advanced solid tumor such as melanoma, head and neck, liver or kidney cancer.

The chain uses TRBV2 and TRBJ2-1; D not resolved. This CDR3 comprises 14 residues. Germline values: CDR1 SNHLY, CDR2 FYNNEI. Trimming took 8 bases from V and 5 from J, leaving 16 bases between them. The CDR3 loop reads CASHLMALDNEQFF. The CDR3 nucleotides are TGTGCCAGCCACCTCATGGCCCTGGACAATGAGCAGTTCTTC.

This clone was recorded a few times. In DNA, the CDR3 is TGTGCCTGGAGTGGCGCCAGGGGGCGGGACACTGAAGCTTTCTTT. This translates into CAWSGARGRDTEAFF. The chain couples TRBV30 to TRBJ1-1, with TRBD1 identical over 8 bases. The germline gives CDR1 GTSNPN, CDR2 SVGIG (reference sequence). The junction had 7 bases not matched to a gene; V was cut back by 1 base and J by 3 bases. The CDR3 length is 15 residues.

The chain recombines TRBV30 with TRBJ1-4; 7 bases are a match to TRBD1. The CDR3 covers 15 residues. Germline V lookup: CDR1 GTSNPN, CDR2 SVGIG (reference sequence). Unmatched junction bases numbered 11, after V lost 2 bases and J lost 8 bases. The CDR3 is CAWSTRQGQGEKLFF. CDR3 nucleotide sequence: TGTGCCTGGAGTACCCGACAGGGCCAAGGAGAAAAACTGTTTTTT.

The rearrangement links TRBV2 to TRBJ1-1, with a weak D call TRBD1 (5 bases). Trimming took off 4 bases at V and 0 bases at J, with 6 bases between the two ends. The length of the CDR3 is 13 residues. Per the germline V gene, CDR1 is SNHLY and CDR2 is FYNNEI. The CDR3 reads CASSGTLNTEAFF. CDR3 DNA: TGTGCCAGCAGTGGGACATTGAACACTGAAGCTTTCTTT.

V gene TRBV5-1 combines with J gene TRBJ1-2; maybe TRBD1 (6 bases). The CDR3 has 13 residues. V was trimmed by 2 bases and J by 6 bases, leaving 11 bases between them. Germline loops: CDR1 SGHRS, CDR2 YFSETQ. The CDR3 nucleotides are TGCGCCAGCAGCTTTCAGAGGGGGGATGGCTACACCTTC. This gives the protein CASSFQRGDGYTF.

This CDR3 reads CASSSGGPQETQYF. The CDR3 DNA reads as TGTGCCAGCAGTTCGGGGGGGCCCCAAGAGACCCAGTACTTC. The chain couples TRBV28 to TRBJ2-5, with TRBD2 matching 8 bases. The CDR3 runs 14 residues. Germline values: CDR1 MDHEN, CDR2 SYDVKM. V was pared by 4 bases and J by 1 base, with 2 bases of the junction left unmatched.

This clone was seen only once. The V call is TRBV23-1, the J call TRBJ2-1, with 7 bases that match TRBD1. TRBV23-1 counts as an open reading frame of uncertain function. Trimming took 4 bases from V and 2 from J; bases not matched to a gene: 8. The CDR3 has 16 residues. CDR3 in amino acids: CASSRNPGQTYNEQFF. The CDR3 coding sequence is TGCGCCAGCAGTCGAAACCCGGGACAGACCTACAATGAGCAGTTCTTC.

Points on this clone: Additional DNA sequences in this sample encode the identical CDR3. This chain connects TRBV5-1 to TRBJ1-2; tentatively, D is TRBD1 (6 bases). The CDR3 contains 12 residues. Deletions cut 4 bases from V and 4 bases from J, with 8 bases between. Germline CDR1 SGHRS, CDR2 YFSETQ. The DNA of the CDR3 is TGCGCCAGCAGCCCGGACAGCTATGGCTACACCTTC. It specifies CASSPDSYGYTF. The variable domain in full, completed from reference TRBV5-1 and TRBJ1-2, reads KAGVTQTPRYLIKTRGQQVTLSCSPISGHRSVSWYQQTPGQGLQFLFEYFSETQRNKGNFPGRFSGRQFSNSRSEMNVSTLELGDSALYLCASSPDSYGYTFGSGTRLTVV.

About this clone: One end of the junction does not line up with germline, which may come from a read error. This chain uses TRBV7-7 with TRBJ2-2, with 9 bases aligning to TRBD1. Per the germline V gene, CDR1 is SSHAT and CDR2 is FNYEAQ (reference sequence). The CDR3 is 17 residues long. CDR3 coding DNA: TGTGCTAGCAGCCCGCTCTCCGGGACAGGGTATACCGGGGAGCTGTTTTTT. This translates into CASSPLSGTGYTGELFF.

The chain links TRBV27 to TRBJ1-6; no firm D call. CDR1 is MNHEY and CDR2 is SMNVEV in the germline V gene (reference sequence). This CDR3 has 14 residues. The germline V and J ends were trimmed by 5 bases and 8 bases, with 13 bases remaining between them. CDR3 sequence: CASSPTTHHSPLHF. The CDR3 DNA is TGTGCCAGCAGTCCCACTACCCATCATTCACCCCTCCACTTT.

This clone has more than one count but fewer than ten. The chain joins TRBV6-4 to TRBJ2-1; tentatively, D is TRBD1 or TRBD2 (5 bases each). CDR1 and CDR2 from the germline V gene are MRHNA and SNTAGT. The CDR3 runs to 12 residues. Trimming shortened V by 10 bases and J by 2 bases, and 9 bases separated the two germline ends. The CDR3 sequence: CAIPGPYNEQFF. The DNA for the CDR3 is TGTGCCATCCCGGGACCCTACAATGAGCAGTTCTTC.

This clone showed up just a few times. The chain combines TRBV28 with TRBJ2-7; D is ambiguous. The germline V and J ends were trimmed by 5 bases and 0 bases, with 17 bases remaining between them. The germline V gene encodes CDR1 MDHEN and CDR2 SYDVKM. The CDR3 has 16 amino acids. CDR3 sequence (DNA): TGTGCCAGCAGTCCACAAACAGTAGGGATCTCCTACGAGCAGTACTTC. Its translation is CASSPQTVGISYEQYF.

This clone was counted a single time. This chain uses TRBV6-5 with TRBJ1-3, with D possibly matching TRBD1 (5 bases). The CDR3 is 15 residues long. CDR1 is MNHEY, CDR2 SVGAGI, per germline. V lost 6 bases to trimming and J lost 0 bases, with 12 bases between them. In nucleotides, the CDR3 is TGTGCCAGCAGCAGGGAGACTATCTCTGGAAACACCATATATTTT. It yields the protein CASSRETISGNTIYF.

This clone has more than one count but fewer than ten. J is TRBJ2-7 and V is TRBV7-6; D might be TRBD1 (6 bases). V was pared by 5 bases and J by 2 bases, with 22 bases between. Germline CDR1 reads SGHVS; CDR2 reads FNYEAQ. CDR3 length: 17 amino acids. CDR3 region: CASSPPRSRGRPYEQYF. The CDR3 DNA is TGTGCCAGCAGCCCCCCCCGAAGTAGGGGGAGACCCTACGAGCAGTACTTC.

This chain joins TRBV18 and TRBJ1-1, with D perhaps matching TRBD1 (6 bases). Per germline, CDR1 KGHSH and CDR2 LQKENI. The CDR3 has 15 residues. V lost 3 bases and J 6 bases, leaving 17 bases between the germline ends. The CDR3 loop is CASSPAGGGISEAFF. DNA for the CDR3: TGTGCCAGCTCACCCGCGGGGGGCGGTATCTCTGAAGCTTTCTTT.

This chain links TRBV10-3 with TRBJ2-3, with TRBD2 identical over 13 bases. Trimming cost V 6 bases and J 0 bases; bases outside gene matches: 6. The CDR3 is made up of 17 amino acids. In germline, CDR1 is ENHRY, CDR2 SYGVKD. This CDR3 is CAIRGLAGYSSTDTQYF. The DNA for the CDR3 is TGTGCCATCAGGGGACTAGCGGGGTATTCTAGCACAGATACGCAGTATTTT.

The CDR3 DNA reads as TGTGCCAGCAGTGAGCTAGCGGGAGCGGGAGAGACCCAGTACTTC. Amino acid sequence: CASSELAGAGETQYF. The rearrangement links TRBV6-1 to TRBJ2-5, with 10 bases aligning to TRBD2. This CDR3 spans 15 amino acids. Trimming took 3 bases from V and 4 from J; bases not matched to a gene: 5. Germline assignment: CDR1 MNHNS and CDR2 SASEGT.

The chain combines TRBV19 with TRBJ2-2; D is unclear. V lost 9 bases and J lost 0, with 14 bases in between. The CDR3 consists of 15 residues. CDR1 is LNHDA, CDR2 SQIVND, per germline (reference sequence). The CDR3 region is CASSRPFANTGELFF. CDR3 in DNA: TGTGCCAGCAGCCGCCCGTTCGCGAACACCGGGGAGCTGTTTTTT.

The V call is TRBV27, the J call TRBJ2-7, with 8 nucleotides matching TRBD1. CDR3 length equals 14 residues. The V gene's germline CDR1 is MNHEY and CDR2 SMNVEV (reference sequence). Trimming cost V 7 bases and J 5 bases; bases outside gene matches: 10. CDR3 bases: TGTGCCAGCAAGGGGCCAGGGGGCAACGACGAGCAGTACTTC. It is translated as CASKGPGGNDEQYF.

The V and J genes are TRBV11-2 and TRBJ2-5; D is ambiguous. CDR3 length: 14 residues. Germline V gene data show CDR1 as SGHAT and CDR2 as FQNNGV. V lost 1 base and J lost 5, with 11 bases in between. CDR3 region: CASSLVARRETQYF. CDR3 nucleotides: TGTGCCAGCAGCTTAGTTGCAAGGCGGGAGACCCAGTACTTC.